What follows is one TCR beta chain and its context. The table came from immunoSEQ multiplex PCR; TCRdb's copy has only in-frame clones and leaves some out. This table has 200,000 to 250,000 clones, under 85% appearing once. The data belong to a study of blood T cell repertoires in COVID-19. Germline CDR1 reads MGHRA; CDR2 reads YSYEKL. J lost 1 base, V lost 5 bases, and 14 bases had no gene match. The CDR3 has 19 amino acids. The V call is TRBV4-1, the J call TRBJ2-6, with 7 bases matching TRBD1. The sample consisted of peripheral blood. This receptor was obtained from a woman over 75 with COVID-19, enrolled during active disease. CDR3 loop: CASSKQGSGLGSGANVLTF. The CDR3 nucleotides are TGCGCCAGCAGCAAACAGGGGTCTGGTCTGGGGTCTGGGGCCAACGTCCTGACTTTC.